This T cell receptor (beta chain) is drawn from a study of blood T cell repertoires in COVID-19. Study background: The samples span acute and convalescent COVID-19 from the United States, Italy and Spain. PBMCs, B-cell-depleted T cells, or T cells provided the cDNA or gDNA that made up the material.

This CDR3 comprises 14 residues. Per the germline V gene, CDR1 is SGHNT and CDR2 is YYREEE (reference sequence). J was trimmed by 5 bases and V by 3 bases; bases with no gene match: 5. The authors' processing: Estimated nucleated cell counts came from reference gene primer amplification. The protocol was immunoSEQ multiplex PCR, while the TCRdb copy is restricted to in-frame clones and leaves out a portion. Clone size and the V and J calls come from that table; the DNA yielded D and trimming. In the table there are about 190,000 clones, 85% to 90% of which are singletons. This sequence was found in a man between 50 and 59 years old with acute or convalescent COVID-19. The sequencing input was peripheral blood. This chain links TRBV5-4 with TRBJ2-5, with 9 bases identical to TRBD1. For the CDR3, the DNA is TGTGCCAGCAGCTCGGACAGGGGAGGCGAGACCCAGTACTTC. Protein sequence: CASSSDRGGETQYF.